These 32 T cell receptor beta chains originate from one sample sequenced in a study of blood T cell repertoires in COVID-19. TCRdb keeps only in-frame clones here, not all; method: immunoSEQ multiplex PCR. This table holds approximately 460,000 clones, roughly nine tenths found once. Sequencing was carried out using peripheral blood. Receptors originate from a man in his late teens or twenties with COVID-19, enrolled during active disease.

Only a few counts were recorded for this clone. The chain is built from TRBV3-1 (or the pseudogene TRBV3-2) and TRBJ2-6; the D is unclear. The CDR3 is made up of 15 amino acids. With 1 base removed from V and 1 base from J, the gap between germline ends came to 5 bases. Per the germline V gene, CDR1 is LGHDT and CDR2 is YNNKEL (reference sequence). The chain's CDR3 is CASSQGASGANVLTF. DNA for the CDR3: TGTGCCAGCAGCCAAGGGGCTTCTGGGGCCAACGTCCTGACTTTC.

The V call is TRBV19, the J call TRBJ1-2; 9 positions agree with TRBD1. The germline V gene has CDR1 LNHDA and CDR2 SQIVND (reference sequence). The CDR3 spans 18 residues. The junction had 17 bases not matched to a gene; V was cut back by 6 bases and J by 3 bases. The CDR3 DNA reads TGTGCCAGTAGCAGCTATGTTACCGGGACAGGGCCACACTATGGCTACACCTTC. Translation gives CASSSYVTGTGPHYGYTF.

The J gene is TRBJ1-1, the V gene TRBV10-1; the D is unclear. Germline CDR1 reads WNHNN; CDR2 reads SYGVQD (reference sequence). The CDR3 contains 13 residues. The V end lost 3 bases, the J end lost 7 bases, and 12 bases lay between the germline ends. As DNA, the CDR3 is TGCGCCAGCAGTGATTCTTCAGCGAATGAAGCTTTCTTT. It encodes CASSDSSANEAFF.

This chain joins TRBV6-5 and TRBJ1-5; D ambiguous. Trimming stripped 7 bases from V and 7 bases from J, with 14 bases between. CDR1 is MNHEY and CDR2 is SVGAGI in the germline V gene. The CDR3 loop spans 13 amino acids. As DNA, the CDR3 is TGTGCCAGCACGGCCGGGTACGGGCAGCCCCAGCATTTT. Encoded protein: CASTAGYGQPQHF.

The V gene is TRBV11-2, the J gene TRBJ2-7, with a possible D match to TRBD2 (6 bases). In germline, CDR1 is SGHAT, CDR2 FQNNGV. This CDR3 is 15 amino acids long. Trimming removed 2 bases from V and 1 base from J, with 12 bases in between. CDR3 nucleotides: TGTGCCAGCAGCTTATTCATGGGGGGATCCTACGAGCAGTACTTC. Amino acids: CASSLFMGGSYEQYF.

The sample holds one count of this clone. This rearrangement joins TRBV18 to TRBJ2-5; D is perhaps TRBD2 (5 bases). Per the germline V gene, CDR1 is KGHSH and CDR2 is LQKENI. The CDR3 has 14 amino acids. Trimming removed 1 base from V and 5 bases from J, with 11 bases in between. CDR3 residues: CASSPLGLDETQYF. The CDR3 DNA reads as TGTGCCAGCTCACCACTTGGACTCGATGAGACCCAGTACTTC. The full variable domain, in which reference TRBV18 and TRBJ2-5 provide the parts outside the CDR3, is NAGVMQNPRHLVRRRGQEARLRCSPMKGHSHVYWYRQLPEEGLKFMVYLQKENIIDESGMPKERFSAEFPKEGPSILRIQQVVRGDSAAYFCASSPLGLDETQYFGPGTRLLVL.

In the case of this clone: This clone may be a read error of a much larger clone one base away. The chain has TRBV27 and TRBJ2-1, with 13 bases matching TRBD2. CDR3 length: 15 amino acids. The V gene end was trimmed by 4 bases and the J gene end by 4 bases; junction bases not matched to a gene: 1. CDR1 and CDR2 from the germline V gene are MNHEY and SMNVEV (reference sequence). In nucleotides, the CDR3 is TGTGCCAGCAGTTCGACTAGCGGGGGGTACAATGAGCAGTTCTTC. It specifies CASSSTSGGYNEQFF.

This chain joins TRBV30 and TRBJ1-6; TRBD1 matches 7 bases. Germline loops: CDR1 GTSNPN, CDR2 SVGIG (reference sequence). The CDR3 has 17 amino acids. Germline trimming cut 0 bases from V and 10 bases from J; bases unmatched to any gene: 15. CDR3 DNA sequence: TGTGCCTGGAGTGTCCCAATATTAGACAGGGCCCGATCACCCCTCCACTTT. Translated: CAWSVPILDRARSPLHF.

The gene calls are TRBV11-2 and TRBJ2-7; perhaps TRBD1 as D (6 bases). This CDR3 spans 15 amino acids. V lost 1 base and J 2 bases, leaving 12 bases between the germline ends. Germline lookup yields CDR1 SGHAT and CDR2 FQNNGV. In nucleotides, the CDR3 is TGTGCCAGCAGCTTAGTCCTGGACAGAACCTACGAGCAGTACTTC. Encoded protein: CASSLVLDRTYEQYF.

V and J are TRBV15 and TRBJ2-3, with 10 bases matching TRBD1. The junction had 7 bases not matched to a gene; V was cut back by 0 bases and J by 1 base. There are 18 residues in the CDR3. Looked up from germline, CDR1 is LNHNV and CDR2 is YYDKDF (reference sequence). The DNA for the CDR3 is TGTGCCACCAGCAGAGATCGAAGGGGGACAGGGGGCACAGATACGCAGTATTTT. This gives the protein CATSRDRRGTGGTDTQYF.

This chain joins TRBV6-5 and TRBJ1-1, with D maybe TRBD1 (6 bases). Per the germline V gene, CDR1 is MNHEY and CDR2 is SVGAGI. V lost 2 bases to trimming and J lost 5 bases, with 15 bases between them. The length of the CDR3 is 15 residues. The CDR3 sequence is CASSYPRGGQTEAFF. In DNA form, the CDR3 reads TGTGCCAGCAGTTACCCGAGGGGGGGGCAGACTGAAGCTTTCTTT.

The chain carries TRBV6-5 and TRBJ1-4, with 7 bases fitting TRBD1. Germline V gene lookup returns CDR1 MNHEY and CDR2 SVGAGI. The CDR3 runs 14 residues. Trimming at V came to 6 bases and at J to 8 bases, leaving 9 bases not matched to a gene. CDR3 nucleotides: TGTGCCAGCAGGCGACAGGGTGGAAGAGAAAAACTGTTTTTT. Residues: CASRRQGGREKLFF.

This chain uses TRBV5-1 with TRBJ2-7; possible D gene TRBD2, 5 bases. CDR3 size: 14 residues. Per the germline V gene, CDR1 is SGHRS and CDR2 is YFSETQ. Trimming stripped 2 bases from V and 3 bases from J, with 12 bases between. The CDR3 loop is CASSFQEGGYEQYF. CDR3 nucleotides: TGCGCCAGCAGCTTCCAAGAAGGAGGCTACGAGCAGTACTTC.

V gene TRBV5-1 combines with J gene TRBJ2-7; TRBD2 aligns across 9 bases. V was pared by 3 bases and J by 2 bases, with 6 bases of the junction left unmatched. Germline loops: CDR1 SGHRS, CDR2 YFSETQ. There are 15 residues in the CDR3. The CDR3 protein is CASSYEAGGAYEQYF. CDR3 coding DNA: TGCGCCAGCAGCTATGAAGCGGGAGGAGCCTACGAGCAGTACTTC.

This CDR3 reads CASSPSTGDGETQYF. The CDR3 coding sequence is TGTGCCAGCAGCCCATCGACAGGGGATGGAGAGACCCAGTACTTC. The J gene is TRBJ2-5, the V gene TRBV11-3; the match to TRBD1 covers 8 bases. The CDR3 sequence is 15 residues long. V shed 5 bases and J 4 bases; nucleotides not matched to a gene: 9. Per the germline V gene, CDR1 is SGHNT and CDR2 is YENEEA. Full variable domain (missing parts from reference TRBV11-3 and TRBJ2-5): EAGVVQSPRYKIIEKKQPVAFWCNPISGHNTLYWYLQNLGQGPELLIRYENEEAVDDSQLPKDRFSAERLKGVDSTLKIQPAELGDSAVYLCASSPSTGDGETQYFGPGTRLLVL.

This chain connects TRBV3-1 (or the pseudogene TRBV3-2) to TRBJ2-3, with 7 bases aligning to TRBD2. V lost 4 bases, J lost 6 bases, and 10 bases stayed unmatched. The CDR3 has 15 amino acids. CDR1 is LGHDT and CDR2 is YNNKEL in the germline V gene (reference sequence). The CDR3 sequence: CASSPTSSGDDTQYF. The CDR3 coding sequence is TGTGCCAGCAGCCCCACATCCAGCGGGGACGATACGCAGTATTTT.

A remark on this clone: The same CDR3 is also encoded by other DNA sequences in this sample. The rearrangement uses TRBV19 and TRBJ1-5, with no clear D. The CDR3 runs to 13 residues. The germline CDR1 and CDR2 sequences are LNHDA and SQIVND (reference sequence). Trimming removed 3 bases from V and 4 bases from J, with 7 bases in between. The CDR3 nucleotides are TGTGCCAGTAGTATCTCACTAAATCAGCCCCAGCATTTT. Protein: CASSISLNQPQHF.

This chain links TRBV3-1 (or the pseudogene TRBV3-2) with TRBJ1-4; tentatively, D is TRBD1 (6 bases). This CDR3 has 16 residues. V was shortened by 0 bases and J by 6 bases, with 14 bases between the two germline ends. Germline CDR1 LGHDT, CDR2 YNNKEL (reference sequence). Here the CDR3 DNA reads TGTGCCAGCAGCCAAGATATGGGCAGGGGCCATGAAAAACTGTTTTTT. It encodes CASSQDMGRGHEKLFF.

The chain employs TRBV7-9 and TRBJ2-7; D might be TRBD1 (6 bases). In germline, CDR1 is SEHNR, CDR2 FQNEAQ (reference sequence). CDR3 length: 15 amino acids. The V end was cut by 4 bases, the J end by 3 bases, with 16 bases between. The CDR3 protein is CASSSAMTGLYEQYF. The CDR3 DNA is TGTGCCAGCAGCTCCGCCATGACAGGACTCTACGAGCAGTACTTC.

V usage is TRBV7-8 and J usage is TRBJ2-3; 8 bases are a match to TRBD2. The germline gives CDR1 SGHVS, CDR2 FQNEAQ. This CDR3 has 17 amino acids. J gave up 2 bases and V 1 base, and 8 bases lay outside the gene matches. The CDR3 DNA follows: TGTGCCAGCAGCTTAGTTGGCGGGGGGTATTCCACAGATACGCAGTATTTT. Its translation is CASSLVGGGYSTDTQYF.

The chain joins TRBV15 to TRBJ1-2, with 7 bases that match TRBD1. Unmatched junction bases numbered 14, after V lost 4 bases and J lost 6 bases. Germline V gene data show CDR1 as LNHNV and CDR2 as YYDKDF (reference sequence). The CDR3 length is 16 residues. The CDR3 is CATSMLNGQEGDGYTF. CDR3 bases: TGTGCCACCAGCATGCTGAACGGACAGGAGGGCGATGGCTACACCTTC.

The chain employs TRBV12-3 or TRBV12-4 and TRBJ1-4, with TRBD1 as a possible D gene (6 bases). The CDR3 covers 13 residues. With 8 bases removed from V and 4 bases from J, the gap between germline ends came to 11 bases. The CDR3 loop is CASCRQDNEKLFF. In DNA form, the CDR3 reads TGTGCCAGCTGCCGACAGGATAATGAAAAACTGTTTTTT.

The CDR3 DNA reads TGTGCCAGCAGTAAAAATACAGGGATTAATTCACCCCTCCACTTT. This encodes CASSKNTGINSPLHF. J is TRBJ1-6 and V is TRBV6-5, with D tentatively TRBD1 (6 bases). V dropped 5 bases and J dropped 6 bases, with 14 bases sitting between them. There are 15 residues in the CDR3. CDR1 and CDR2 (germline): MNHEY, SVGAGI.

The rearrangement links TRBV18 to TRBJ2-7; 8 bases map to TRBD1. Germline trimming cut 4 bases from V and 4 bases from J; bases unmatched to any gene: 6. The CDR3 has 14 amino acids. Per germline, CDR1 KGHSH and CDR2 LQKENI. This CDR3 is CASSQGQARYEQYF. Written as DNA, the CDR3 is TGTGCCAGCTCACAGGGACAGGCCAGGTACGAGCAGTACTTC.

V usage is TRBV12-3 or TRBV12-4 and J usage is TRBJ2-3, with 8 bases matching TRBD2. The J segment lost 5 bases and the V segment lost 11 bases, leaving 9 bases of the junction unmatched. This CDR3 is built from 13 residues. The CDR3 loop is CAGGGGLKDTQYF. The CDR3, as DNA: TGTGCCGGCGGCGGGGGGCTGAAAGATACGCAGTATTTT.

The chain employs TRBV27 and TRBJ1-1; no firm D call. The CDR3 spans 15 residues. The germline V gene has CDR1 MNHEY and CDR2 SMNVEV (reference sequence). Between the trimmed V and J ends, which lost 1 base and 1 base, there was a span of 10 bases. CDR3 amino acids: CASSLFGRGNTEAFF. In DNA form, the CDR3 reads TGTGCCAGCAGTTTATTCGGCAGAGGGAACACTGAAGCTTTCTTT.

This clone was recorded only once. The rearrangement links TRBV19 to TRBJ1-6, with D unresolved. In germline, CDR1 is LNHDA, CDR2 SQIVND (reference sequence). Trimming cost V 8 bases and J 4 bases, with 9 bases left between them. The CDR3 runs 13 residues. The chain's CDR3 is CASQAGYNSPLHF. The CDR3 DNA is TGTGCCAGTCAGGCGGGTTATAATTCACCCCTCCACTTT.

This clone was recorded a few times. The chain uses TRBV9 and TRBJ1-5; 9 bases match TRBD1. V lost 3 bases and J lost 4; bases outside the gene matches: 5. The CDR3 totals 15 residues. Germline loops: CDR1 SGDLS, CDR2 YYNGEE. The chain's CDR3 is CASSGGQGLNQPQHF. The DNA for the CDR3 is TGTGCCAGCAGCGGTGGACAGGGGCTAAATCAGCCCCAGCATTTT.

The CDR3 here is CASSLLRALAGTDTQYF. The CDR3 region has the DNA TGTGCCAGCAGCTTATTAAGGGCACTAGCGGGCACAGATACGCAGTATTTT. This chain uses TRBV7-2 with TRBJ2-3; TRBD2 aligns across 8 bases. The germline CDR1 and CDR2 sequences are SGHTA and FQGNSA. J lost 1 base, V lost 2 bases, and 8 bases had no gene match. This CDR3 has 17 amino acids.

This chain connects TRBV7-9 to TRBJ2-5; 8 bases map to TRBD1. This CDR3 has 15 residues. J gave up 1 base and V 5 bases, and 6 bases lay outside the gene matches. Germline V gives CDR1 SEHNR, CDR2 FQNEAQ (reference sequence). The CDR3 nucleotides are TGTGCCAGCAGCCCCAGGGGGCCCACCCAAGAGACCCAGTACTTC. It translates to CASSPRGPTQETQYF. The whole variable domain, filled in from reference TRBV7-9 and TRBJ2-5, reads DTGVSQNPRHKITKRGQNVTFRCDPISEHNRLYWYRQTLGQGPEFLTYFQNEAQLEKSRLLSDRFSAERPKGSFSTLEIQRTEQGDSAMYLCASSPRGPTQETQYFGPGTRLLVL.

The J gene is TRBJ2-3, the V gene TRBV9; 7 nucleotides line up with TRBD1. Germline CDR1 SGDLS, CDR2 YYNGEE. V shed 2 bases and J 2 bases; nucleotides not matched to a gene: 8. There are 16 residues in the CDR3. The CDR3 reads CASSVTAGTATDTQYF. CDR3 nucleotides: TGTGCCAGCAGCGTCACAGCCGGGACAGCCACAGATACGCAGTATTTT.

The chain combines TRBV19 with TRBJ2-3, with 14 bases that match TRBD2. Trimming at V came to 1 base and at J to 10 bases, leaving 7 bases not matched to a gene. Germline lookup yields CDR1 LNHDA and CDR2 SQIVND (reference sequence). CDR3 length: 16 residues. As DNA, the CDR3 is TGTGCCAGTAGTATAGGGGAGACTAGCGGGAGGGCCGCGCAGTATTTT. Encoded protein: CASSIGETSGRAAQYF.